The 28 T cell receptor beta chains listed next were all sequenced from one sample in a study of cytotoxic CD8 clonotypes in ibrutinib-treated CLL. The table came from immunoSEQ multiplex PCR; TCRdb's copy has only in-frame clones and leaves some out. The sample shows around 300,000 clones, approximately 80% of them seen only once. Sample: PBMCs, taken before ibrutinib treatment. Every receptor here comes from a human donor with chronic lymphocytic leukemia.

The V gene is TRBV29-1, the J gene TRBJ2-3; D remains unclear. Germline assignment: CDR1 SQVTM and CDR2 ANQGSEA. This CDR3 comprises 13 residues. V gave up 2 bases and J gave up 5 bases, with 11 bases separating them. The CDR3 DNA reads TGCAGCGTTGAACGCAAGGCTTTAGATACGCAGTATTTT. Amino acid sequence: CSVERKALDTQYF.

V and J are TRBV7-2 and TRBJ2-3; 15 bases match TRBD2. CDR1 is SGHTA, CDR2 FQGNSA, per germline. The CDR3 has 16 residues. V trimming: 7 bases; J trimming: 6 bases; junction bases outside the gene matches: 8. The CDR3 loop is CASKGLAGGPIDTQYF. For the CDR3, the DNA is TGTGCCAGCAAGGGACTAGCGGGAGGCCCTATCGATACGCAGTATTTT.

The chain employs TRBV7-9 and TRBJ1-3; D ambiguous. Per the germline V gene, CDR1 is SEHNR and CDR2 is FQNEAQ (reference sequence). The V gene lost 5 bases and the J gene lost 2 bases, with 13 bases spanning the gap. This CDR3 spans 15 amino acids. CDR3 loop: CASSPSNHAGNTIYF. The CDR3 DNA is TGTGCCAGCAGCCCCTCGAACCACGCTGGAAACACCATATATTTT.

The chain carries TRBV30 and TRBJ2-7; D is possibly TRBD1 (7 bases). This CDR3 comprises 14 residues. Trimming shortened V by 1 base and J by 5 bases, and 15 bases separated the two germline ends. Germline CDR1 and CDR2: GTSNPN and SVGIG (reference sequence). This CDR3 reads CAWSGGGTGDEQYF. CDR3 in DNA: TGTGCCTGGAGTGGAGGGGGCACGGGAGACGAGCAGTACTTC.

This clone showed up just a few times. The junction differs from germline at one of its ends, possibly a read error. V usage is TRBV4-1 and J usage is TRBJ2-7; a weak D match, TRBD2 (5 bases). The CDR3 is 13 residues long. Germline CDR1 and CDR2: MGHRA and YSYEKL. The CDR3 spells CASSLSAGIPISF. The CDR3 region has the DNA TGCGCCAGCAGCCTGTCAGCCGGGATCCCCATATCTTTC.

The J gene is TRBJ1-1, the V gene TRBV5-1; 10 bases match TRBD1. The J segment lost 5 bases and the V segment lost 0 bases, leaving 10 bases of the junction unmatched. CDR3 length equals 17 residues. Germline V gives CDR1 SGHRS, CDR2 YFSETQ. Here the CDR3 reads CASSLEGTGAVGTEAFF. As DNA, the CDR3 is TGCGCCAGCAGCTTGGAGGGGACAGGGGCCGTAGGTACTGAAGCTTTCTTT.

This chain uses TRBV5-4 with TRBJ2-3; weak D call: TRBD2 (5 bases). The CDR3 consists of 16 residues. Trimming shortened V by 2 bases and J by 4 bases, and 17 bases separated the two germline ends. Per the germline V gene, CDR1 is SGHNT and CDR2 is YYREEE (reference sequence). CDR3 residues: CASSFGADSGADTQYF. The CDR3, as DNA: TGTGCCAGCAGCTTTGGAGCGGACTCCGGGGCAGATACGCAGTATTTT.

This rearrangement joins TRBV29-1 to TRBJ2-3; 7 positions agree with TRBD2. With V trimmed by 6 bases and J by 2 bases, 5 bases remained unmatched. This CDR3 contains 13 residues. Germline V gene data show CDR1 as SQVTM and CDR2 as ANQGSEA. CDR3 in amino acids: CSVKTSDTDTQYF. DNA for the CDR3: TGCAGCGTCAAAACTAGCGACACAGATACGCAGTATTTT.

V and J are TRBV9 and TRBJ2-1; D could derive from TRBD1 or TRBD2 (5 bases each). Germline V gene lookup returns CDR1 SGDLS and CDR2 YYNGEE. CDR3 length: 16 residues. Deletions cut 1 base from V and 1 base from J, with 12 bases between. The CDR3 coding sequence is TGTGCCAGCAGCGTACGGGGCCGGGCATCCTACAATGAGCAGTTCTTC. Translation: CASSVRGRASYNEQFF. Full variable domain (outside the CDR3, taken from reference TRBV9 and TRBJ2-1): DSGVTQTPKHLITATGQRVTLRCSPRSGDLSVYWYQQSLDQGLQFLIQYYNGEERAKGNILERFSAQQFPDLHSELNLSSLELGDSALYFCASSVRGRASYNEQFFGPGTRLTVL.

The table lists this clone with a few counts. J is TRBJ1-2 and V is TRBV7-3; D is possibly TRBD1 (6 bases). Per germline, CDR1 SGHTA and CDR2 FQGTGA. This CDR3 has 13 residues. V was trimmed by 5 bases and J by 5 bases, leaving 12 bases between them. This chain's CDR3 is CASSPSGQYGYTF. CDR3 nucleotide sequence: TGTGCCAGCAGCCCCAGCGGACAGTATGGCTACACCTTC.

The rearrangement links TRBV30 to TRBJ2-1, with D unclear. Looked up from germline, CDR1 is GTSNPN and CDR2 is SVGIG (reference sequence). Trimming removed 2 bases from V and 1 base from J, with 12 bases in between. The CDR3 spans 15 residues. In DNA, the CDR3 is TGTGCCTGGAGTATCTTCAGACGGTCCTACAATGAGCAGTTCTTC. Protein product: CAWSIFRRSYNEQFF.

The genes are TRBV4-3 and TRBJ1-5, with D hard to call. V gave up 0 bases and J gave up 0 bases, with 9 bases separating them. The CDR3 has 16 amino acids. CDR1 and CDR2 from the germline V gene are LGHNA and YSLEER. CDR3 DNA sequence: TGCGCCAGCAGCCAAGAGCCCCTTGGTAGCAATCAGCCCCAGCATTTT. Protein product: CASSQEPLGSNQPQHF.

The gene calls are TRBV30 and TRBJ2-2; D call uncertain. The length of the CDR3 is 15 residues. The germline V and J ends were trimmed by 0 bases and 2 bases, with 10 bases remaining between them. Per the germline V gene, CDR1 is GTSNPN and CDR2 is SVGIG (reference sequence). The CDR3 DNA is TGTGCCTGGAGTGTACTCCAGGCCAACACCGGGGAGCTGTTTTTT. This translates into CAWSVLQANTGELFF.

The chain employs TRBV10-3 and TRBJ2-2; the D is unclear. V dropped 6 bases and J dropped 1 base, with 6 bases sitting between them. Germline CDR1 is ENHRY and CDR2 is SYGVKD. CDR3 size: 13 residues. The CDR3 spells CAIRWGNTGELFF. In DNA form, the CDR3 reads TGTGCCATCAGGTGGGGGAACACCGGGGAGCTGTTTTTT.

The CDR3 loop is CASSIQAETEAFF. CDR3 nucleotides: TGTGCCAGTAGTATACAGGCGGAGACTGAAGCTTTCTTT. The chain couples TRBV19 to TRBJ1-1; D gene unclear. The CDR3 contains 13 residues. From germline, CDR1 is LNHDA and CDR2 SQIVND (reference sequence). The V end was cut by 2 bases, the J end by 5 bases, with 9 bases between.

This clone showed up just a few times. The chain has TRBV10-3 and TRBJ2-7; D gene unclear. CDR3 size: 11 residues. The V end was cut by 6 bases, the J end by 4 bases, with 7 bases between. Per germline, CDR1 ENHRY and CDR2 SYGVKD. CDR3 protein: CAISKSYEQYF. In nucleotides, the CDR3 is TGTGCCATCAGCAAGTCGTACGAGCAGTACTTC.

This clone showed up just a few times. The chain has TRBV2 and TRBJ2-5; TRBD1 matches 8 bases. Germline V gene data show CDR1 as SNHLY and CDR2 as FYNNEI. Trimming removed 10 bases from V and 5 bases from J; junction bases left unmatched: 6. CDR3 length equals 12 residues. CDR3 sequence: CATHRGRETQYF. The CDR3 DNA sequence: TGTGCCACCCACAGGGGGAGGGAGACCCAGTACTTC.

J is TRBJ2-2 and V is TRBV19; possibly TRBD1 for D (5 bases). CDR3 length: 13 amino acids. The germline V gene has CDR1 LNHDA and CDR2 SQIVND (reference sequence). Trimming removed 6 bases at V and 6 bases at J, with 11 bases between. This CDR3 is CASSPGFSGELFF. DNA for the CDR3: TGTGCCAGTAGCCCAGGGTTCTCCGGGGAGCTGTTTTTT. The whole variable domain, remainder taken from reference TRBV19 and TRBJ2-2, is DGGITQSPKYLFRKEGQNVTLSCEQNLNHDAMYWYRQDPGQGLRLIYYSQIVNDFQKGDIAEGYSVSREKKESFPLTVTSAQKNPTAFYLCASSPGFSGELFFGEGSRLTVL.

This chain joins TRBV30 and TRBJ2-7; D not resolved. The germline CDR1 and CDR2 sequences are GTSNPN and SVGIG (reference sequence). V gave up 2 bases and J gave up 0 bases, with 8 bases separating them. CDR3 length equals 13 residues. CDR3: CAWSIQRSYEQYF. As DNA, the CDR3 is TGTGCCTGGAGTATACAGCGCTCCTACGAGCAGTACTTC.

This clone turned up a few times. The chain employs TRBV28 and TRBJ2-7; maybe TRBD1 (6 bases). Germline values: CDR1 MDHEN, CDR2 SYDVKM. V was shortened by 4 bases and J by 3 bases, with 13 bases between the two germline ends. This CDR3 contains 14 residues. The CDR3 spells CASSSTGQVYEQYF. The CDR3, as DNA: TGTGCCAGCAGTTCGACAGGTCAGGTCTACGAGCAGTACTTC.

The V call is TRBV7-9, the J call TRBJ2-4; 7 bases are a match to TRBD2. This CDR3 comprises 16 residues. V was pared by 5 bases and J by 6 bases, with 13 bases of the junction left unmatched. CDR1 and CDR2 (germline): SEHNR, FQNEAQ (reference sequence). Here the CDR3 reads CASSPGEGGPSNIQYF. CDR3 nucleotide sequence: TGTGCCAGCAGCCCCGGTGAGGGAGGGCCGTCAAACATTCAGTACTTC.

This clone was detected a few times. The chain recombines TRBV6-4 with TRBJ1-3, with 9 bases matching TRBD1. Germline lookup yields CDR1 MRHNA and CDR2 SNTAGT. The CDR3 has 16 amino acids. The V gene end was trimmed by 2 bases and the J gene end by 1 base; junction bases not matched to a gene: 3. The CDR3 here is CASSDGTGSSGNTIYF. The CDR3 DNA reads TGTGCCAGCAGTGACGGGACAGGGAGTTCTGGAAACACCATATATTTT.

The V call is TRBV7-8, the J call TRBJ2-1; D ambiguous. The CDR3 totals 17 residues. CDR1 and CDR2 (germline): SGHVS, FQNEAQ. Between the trimmed V and J ends, which lost 6 bases and 5 bases, there was a span of 23 bases. Written as DNA, the CDR3 is TGTGCCAGCAGAACCAGTTGGACGCCGGATTTCCACAATGAGCAGTTCTTC. It encodes CASRTSWTPDFHNEQFF.

The genes are TRBV7-9 and TRBJ2-1; D is uncertain. V shed 5 bases and J shed 10 bases, with 18 bases lying between them. The CDR3 spans 14 residues. Germline assignment: CDR1 SEHNR and CDR2 FQNEAQ (reference sequence). CDR3 in DNA: TGTGCCAGCAGCGTCCTAGGAATTAGTAGCGAGCAGTTCTTC. It specifies CASSVLGISSEQFF.

This clone has a handful of counts. The gene calls are TRBV6-5 and TRBJ2-5, with D uncertain. The V gene lost 9 bases and the J gene lost 4 bases, with 18 bases spanning the gap. The CDR3 runs to 14 residues. The germline CDR1 and CDR2 sequences are MNHEY and SVGAGI. The CDR3, as DNA: TGTGCCAGGGTGGTAGCTGTCCCCCGAGAGACCCAGTACTTC. It codes for CARVVAVPRETQYF.

The V call is TRBV15, the J call TRBJ2-1; 9 bases line up with TRBD2. The CDR3 sequence is 20 residues long. V trimming: 2 bases; J trimming: 1 base; junction bases outside the gene matches: 15. CDR1 is LNHNV and CDR2 is YYDKDF in the germline V gene (reference sequence). The CDR3 is CATSRSAGLREGSSYNEQFF. As DNA, the CDR3 is TGTGCCACCAGCAGATCCGCCGGTTTGCGGGAGGGCAGTTCCTACAATGAGCAGTTCTTC.

With regard to this clone: Mismatch with germline at one junction end may stem from a read error. The chain is built from TRBV7-7 and TRBJ2-5; D is uncertain. This CDR3 has 14 residues. Germline V gene data show CDR1 as SSHAT and CDR2 as FNYEAQ (reference sequence). The CDR3 DNA follows: TGTGCTAGCAGCTTAGTGGGGTTTGGAGAGACCCAGTACTTC. The encoded protein is CASSLVGFGETQYF.

This clone showed up just a few times. The rearrangement uses TRBV29-1 and TRBJ2-1; no reliable D call. CDR1 is SQVTM, CDR2 ANQGSEA, per germline. The CDR3 is 11 amino acids. Trimming left V 3 bases short and J 4 bases short, with 4 bases between. DNA for the CDR3: TGCAGCGTTGAGGATTACAATGAGCAGTTCTTC. Its protein is CSVEDYNEQFF.